The 28 T cell receptor beta chains below were found in one sample sequenced in a study of blood T cell repertoires in COVID-19. Produced via immunoSEQ multiplex PCR; TCRdb's table is partial and in-frame only. The sample holds 70,000 or so clones; over 85% are singletons and the top ten take over 8%. The sample was peripheral blood. Source of these receptors: a human donor in a cohort sampled during active COVID-19.

The V call is TRBV6-2 or TRBV6-3, the J call TRBJ1-1, with 10 bases identical to TRBD1. In germline, CDR1 is MNHEY, CDR2 SVGEGT. The J segment lost 0 bases and the V segment lost 2 bases, leaving 12 bases of the junction unmatched. CDR3 length: 19 amino acids. In nucleotides, the CDR3 is TGTGCCAGCAGTTACCACATTGGACAGGGGGAGCCCATGAACACTGAAGCTTTCTTT. Amino acids: CASSYHIGQGEPMNTEAFF.

The chain carries TRBV9 and TRBJ2-1; 12 nucleotides line up with TRBD2. J lost 2 bases, V lost 0 bases, and 3 bases had no gene match. Germline V gives CDR1 SGDLS, CDR2 YYNGEE. CDR3 length: 17 amino acids. CDR3 DNA sequence: TGTGCCAGCAGCGTAGAGGCTAGCGGGAGGGCCTACAATGAGCAGTTCTTC. Translating it yields CASSVEASGRAYNEQFF.

The chain has TRBV5-4 and TRBJ2-7; TRBD2 aligns across 7 bases. V lost 5 bases and J lost 1; bases outside the gene matches: 0. CDR3 length: 12 amino acids. Looked up from germline, CDR1 is SGHNT and CDR2 is YYREEE (reference sequence). CDR3 coding DNA: TGTGCCAGCAGGGGGGGGTCCTACGAGCAGTACTTC. This translates into CASRGGSYEQYF.

The chain is built from TRBV6-6 and TRBJ2-2, with TRBD2 matching 8 bases. The ends lost 7 bases at V and 4 bases at J; junction bases unmatched: 11. This CDR3 spans 16 amino acids. Per germline, CDR1 MNHNY and CDR2 SVGAGI (reference sequence). In nucleotides, the CDR3 is TGTGCCAGCACCGGGGGGGGATCGAGGGGCACCGGGGAGCTGTTTTTT. This codes for CASTGGGSRGTGELFF.

The chain couples TRBV7-2 to TRBJ1-5; D ambiguous. Per the germline V gene, CDR1 is SGHTA and CDR2 is FQGNSA. V was shortened by 2 bases and J by 2 bases, with 7 bases between the two germline ends. CDR3 length equals 14 residues. The CDR3 region is CASSLHGRNQPQHF. The CDR3 DNA sequence: TGTGCCAGCAGCTTACATGGGCGCAATCAGCCCCAGCATTTT.

The genes are TRBV6-1 and TRBJ2-1, with 8 positions matching TRBD2. In germline, CDR1 is MNHNS, CDR2 SASEGT. The CDR3 runs to 15 residues. The V and J ends lost 3 bases and 4 bases, in that order; junction bases with no gene match: 5. CDR3 sequence: CASSDGAGAYNEQFF. For the CDR3, the DNA is TGTGCCAGCAGTGATGGAGCGGGGGCTTACAATGAGCAGTTCTTC.

J is TRBJ2-5 and V is TRBV6-6; D gene uncertain. The V end was cut by 7 bases, the J end by 2 bases, with 8 bases between. The CDR3 has 12 residues. Germline V gene data show CDR1 as MNHNY and CDR2 as SVGAGI (reference sequence). CDR3 nucleotides: TGTGCCAGCACCTGGAGTCAAGAGACCCAGTACTTC. Protein product: CASTWSQETQYF.

The chain recombines TRBV19 with TRBJ2-2; 10 nucleotides line up with TRBD2. Germline-derived CDR1 and CDR2 are LNHDA and SQIVND (reference sequence). The CDR3 loop spans 15 amino acids. J was trimmed by 0 bases and V by 7 bases; bases with no gene match: 2. The CDR3 here is CASIGTSANTGELFF. Here the CDR3 DNA reads TGTGCCAGTATTGGGACTAGCGCGAACACCGGGGAGCTGTTTTTT.

This chain uses TRBV3-1 (or the pseudogene TRBV3-2) with TRBJ2-1; 7 bases are shared with TRBD1. The length of the CDR3 is 14 residues. Per germline, CDR1 LGHDT and CDR2 YNNKEL (reference sequence). V gave up 1 base and J gave up 3 bases; unmatched junction bases: 0. CDR3 sequence: CASSQGTGYNEQFF. CDR3 nucleotides: TGTGCCAGCAGCCAAGGGACAGGCTACAATGAGCAGTTCTTC.

The chain has TRBV2 and TRBJ1-6, with a tentative D call TRBD1 (5 bases). Trimming shortened V by 7 bases and J by 7 bases, and 14 bases separated the two germline ends. CDR1 SNHLY and CDR2 FYNNEI come from the germline V gene. CDR3 length: 14 residues. The CDR3 nucleotides are TGTGCCAGCACCAGGGAGGGATTAAATTCACCCCTCCACTTT. Encoded protein: CASTREGLNSPLHF.

The CDR3 DNA reads TGTGCCAGCAGCCCGTCGTCTCTGGCGGGAGGATCTACATCTGAGCAGTTCTTC. Residues: CASSPSSLAGGSTSEQFF. The V and J genes are TRBV7-2 and TRBJ2-1, with 8 bases aligning to TRBD2. Unmatched junction bases numbered 21, after V lost 5 bases and J lost 9 bases. This CDR3 has 18 residues. The germline V gene has CDR1 SGHTA and CDR2 FQGNSA. The full variable domain, its missing parts supplied by reference TRBV7-2 and TRBJ2-1, is GAGVSQSPSNKVTEKGKDVELRCDPISGHTALYWYRQSLGQGLEFLIYFQGNSAPDKSGLPSDRFSAERTGGSVSTLTIQRTQQEDSAVYLCASSPSSLAGGSTSEQFFGPGTRLTVL.

The rearrangement links TRBV28 to TRBJ2-7, with no clear D. Germline CDR1 and CDR2: MDHEN and SYDVKM. V was clipped by 5 bases and J by 2 bases, with 19 bases between them. The CDR3 loop spans 16 amino acids. The CDR3 spells CASSPTSSGGTYEQYF. CDR3 nucleotide sequence: TGTGCCAGCAGTCCCACCTCGTCCGGCGGCACCTACGAGCAGTACTTC. Combining the CDR3 with reference TRBV28 and TRBJ2-7 gives the whole variable domain DVKVTQSSRYLVKRTGEKVFLECVQDMDHENMFWYRQDPGLGLRLIYFSYDVKMKEKGDIPEGYSVSREKKERFSLILESASTNQTSMYLCASSPTSSGGTYEQYFGPGTRLTVT.

The chain carries TRBV28 and TRBJ2-1, with TRBD2 matching over 7 bases. Germline V lookup: CDR1 MDHEN, CDR2 SYDVKM. The V and J ends lost 6 bases and 2 bases, in that order; junction bases with no gene match: 10. CDR3 length: 16 amino acids. CDR3 amino acids: CASSPHYLAAYNEQFF. The CDR3, as DNA: TGTGCCAGCAGCCCGCACTATCTAGCGGCCTACAATGAGCAGTTCTTC.

Notes on this clone: Distinct nucleotide sequences in the sample also encode this CDR3. V usage is TRBV9 and J usage is TRBJ2-3, with a possible D match to TRBD1 (6 bases). The CDR3 extends over 16 amino acids. V was pared by 1 base and J by 1 base, with 13 bases between. The V gene's germline CDR1 is SGDLS and CDR2 YYNGEE. CDR3 in DNA: TGTGCCAGCAGCGTAAGTCCGTCAGGGGGCACAGATACGCAGTATTTT. It translates to CASSVSPSGGTDTQYF. The full variable domain, rest sourced from reference TRBV9 and TRBJ2-3, is DSGVTQTPKHLITATGQRVTLRCSPRSGDLSVYWYQQSLDQGLQFLIQYYNGEERAKGNILERFSAQQFPDLHSELNLSSLELGDSALYFCASSVSPSGGTDTQYFGPGTRLTVL.

This chain links TRBV28 with TRBJ2-7, with 11 bases fitting TRBD1. Trimming at V came to 1 base and at J to 7 bases, leaving 6 bases not matched to a gene. Germline V gives CDR1 MDHEN, CDR2 SYDVKM. This CDR3 spans 15 amino acids. Here the CDR3 reads CASSLLGQGAREQYF. In DNA form, the CDR3 reads TGTGCCAGCAGTTTATTAGGACAGGGGGCGCGTGAGCAGTACTTC. The full variable domain, completed using reference TRBV28 and TRBJ2-7, is DVKVTQSSRYLVKRTGEKVFLECVQDMDHENMFWYRQDPGLGLRLIYFSYDVKMKEKGDIPEGYSVSREKKERFSLILESASTNQTSMYLCASSLLGQGAREQYFGPGTRLTVT.

The rearrangement joins TRBV5-4 to TRBJ2-7; D is possibly TRBD2 (5 bases). The CDR3 runs to 12 residues. Germline CDR1 SGHNT, CDR2 YYREEE (reference sequence). The V and J ends lost 3 bases and 3 bases respectively, with 7 bases between them. The CDR3 reads CASSYRDYEQYF. CDR3 coding DNA: TGTGCCAGCAGCTACCGGGACTACGAGCAGTACTTC.

The chain employs TRBV6-2 or TRBV6-3 and TRBJ2-5; D may be TRBD1 (6 bases). The CDR3 sequence is 14 residues long. The germline V gene has CDR1 MNHEY and CDR2 SVGEGT. V dropped 2 bases and J dropped 2 bases, with 9 bases sitting between them. CDR3 protein: CASSYPGQQETQYF. Here the CDR3 DNA reads TGTGCCAGCAGTTACCCGGGACAACAAGAGACCCAGTACTTC.

Concerning this clone itself: At one boundary the junction diverges from the germline segment, which might be a read error. The chain is built from TRBV7-7 and TRBJ2-3, with a tentative D call TRBD2 (6 bases). This CDR3 region has 16 residues. Germline V gene data show CDR1 as SSHAT and CDR2 as FNYEAQ (reference sequence). The CDR3 spells CASSRGTGGELDTQYF. The CDR3 DNA sequence: TGTGCTAGCAGCCGTGGGACTGGCGGGGAGTTAGATACGCAGTATTTT.

This chain connects TRBV7-3 to TRBJ2-3; tentative D call: TRBD1 (6 bases). Deletions cut 0 bases from V and 3 bases from J, with 10 bases between. Germline V lookup: CDR1 SGHTA, CDR2 FQGTGA. The CDR3 is 15 amino acids. The CDR3 region has the DNA TGTGCCAGCAGCTTAACGGCAGGGGAAACAGATACGCAGTATTTT. Translating it yields CASSLTAGETDTQYF.

The chain combines TRBV30 with TRBJ1-5, with 10 bases aligning to TRBD1. The CDR3 runs to 17 residues. The V gene end was trimmed by 2 bases and the J gene end by 2 bases; junction bases not matched to a gene: 9. The germline V gene encodes CDR1 GTSNPN and CDR2 SVGIG (reference sequence). CDR3 DNA: TGTGCCTGGAGTCCCATGGGACAGGGGCTCCGCAATCAGCCCCAGCATTTT. Translating gives CAWSPMGQGLRNQPQHF. Drawing the rest from reference TRBV30 and TRBJ1-5, the complete variable domain is SQTIHQWPATLVQPVGSPLSLECTVEGTSNPNLYWYRQAAGRGLQLLFYSVGIGQISSEVPQNLSASRPQDRQFILSSKKLLLSDSGFYLCAWSPMGQGLRNQPQHFGDGTRLSIL.

This chain joins TRBV2 and TRBJ2-3; D uncertain. Trimming took 8 bases from V and 2 from J, leaving 11 bases between them. This CDR3 is 13 amino acids long. Germline CDR1 and CDR2: SNHLY and FYNNEI. The CDR3 protein is CASSQPYTDTQYF. CDR3 nucleotide sequence: TGTGCCAGCTCACAGCCCTACACAGATACGCAGTATTTT.

The chain couples TRBV19 to TRBJ2-1; 7 bases match TRBD1. The V gene end was trimmed by 5 bases and the J gene end by 3 bases; junction bases not matched to a gene: 1. Germline CDR1 LNHDA, CDR2 SQIVND (reference sequence). The CDR3 totals 13 residues. This CDR3 reads CASSGDSYNEQFF. The CDR3 nucleotides are TGTGCCAGTAGTGGGGACAGCTACAATGAGCAGTTCTTC.

V and J are TRBV7-9 and TRBJ2-5; perhaps TRBD2 as D (6 bases). V lost 5 bases and J 5 bases, leaving 12 bases between the germline ends. Germline V gene sequence: CDR1 SEHNR, CDR2 FQNEAQ (reference sequence). The CDR3 length is 13 residues. CDR3: CASSPGRGETQYF. The DNA for the CDR3 is TGTGCCAGCAGCCCGGGACGGGGGGAGACCCAGTACTTC.

This clone was seen just once. V gene TRBV24-1 combines with J gene TRBJ2-1, with TRBD2 as a possible D gene (6 bases). This CDR3 comprises 21 residues. Per the germline V gene, CDR1 is KGHDR and CDR2 is SFDVKD. The V end lost 7 bases, the J end lost 4 bases, and 34 bases lay between the germline ends. CDR3 in DNA: TGTGCCACCAGAAGTCCCCAGATGAGAGTAGCGGCCCCGTCCGGTTACAATGAGCAGTTCTTC. Protein: CATRSPQMRVAAPSGYNEQFF.

This chain joins TRBV11-2 and TRBJ2-5; TRBD2 aligns across 12 bases. The V gene's germline CDR1 is SGHAT and CDR2 FQNNGV. Trimming removed 0 bases from V and 5 bases from J; junction bases left unmatched: 10. The CDR3 sequence is 18 residues long. The CDR3 region is CASSLESRASGRAETQYF. CDR3 bases: TGTGCCAGCAGCTTAGAGTCTCGGGCTAGCGGGAGGGCGGAGACCCAGTACTTC.

This clone was counted once. J is TRBJ2-7 and V is TRBV18; 9 bases are shared with TRBD2. CDR1 and CDR2 from the germline V gene are KGHSH and LQKENI. The CDR3 loop spans 15 amino acids. V was clipped by 6 bases and J by 7 bases; unmatched bases: 13. The CDR3 DNA reads TGTGCCAGCTCGCCGTTGTTAGCGGGAGTCAGGGAGCAGTACTTC. Protein sequence: CASSPLLAGVREQYF. Using reference TRBV18 and TRBJ2-7 for the parts outside the CDR3, the full variable domain is NAGVMQNPRHLVRRRGQEARLRCSPMKGHSHVYWYRQLPEEGLKFMVYLQKENIIDESGMPKERFSAEFPKEGPSILRIQQVVRGDSAAYFCASSPLLAGVREQYFGPGTRLTVT.

This sequence joins TRBV28 and TRBJ2-6; no definite D call. The germline V gene has CDR1 MDHEN and CDR2 SYDVKM. This CDR3 comprises 15 residues. Trimming took off 2 bases at V and 0 bases at J, with 5 bases between the two ends. This chain's CDR3 is CASSLHSSGANVLTF. The CDR3 nucleotides read TGTGCCAGCAGTTTACACAGCTCTGGGGCCAACGTCCTGACTTTC.

The gene calls are TRBV14 and TRBJ2-1, with a possible D match to TRBD2 (5 bases). Deletions cut 1 base from V and 3 bases from J, with 28 bases between. The CDR3 extends over 21 amino acids. CDR1 and CDR2 (germline): SGHDN, FVKESK. CDR3 residues: CASSQVLRWEPGEGRYNEQFF. CDR3 bases: TGTGCCAGCAGCCAAGTTCTCAGATGGGAACCCGGAGAGGGTCGCTACAATGAGCAGTTCTTC.